Below are 26 T cell receptor beta chains sequenced from a single sample in a study of T cells in localized non-small cell lung cancer. Sequencing used immunoSEQ multiplex PCR; TCRdb keeps in-frame clones, though not all of them. Among around 36,000 clones listed, around 81% were seen once. Sample: peripheral blood mononuclear cells, taken before any cancer treatment. The receptors originated from a male donor older than 55 with stage II lung adenocarcinoma.

CDR3 bases: TGCGCCAGCAGCGTTGGTAGCAACTCCTACGAGCAGTACTTC. This encodes CASSVGSNSYEQYF. The V gene is TRBV5-1, the J gene TRBJ2-7, with D unresolved. Germline-derived CDR1 and CDR2 are SGHRS and YFSETQ. This CDR3 contains 14 residues. V was cut by 4 bases and J by 0 bases, with 11 bases left in between.

This clone appeared once. J is TRBJ1-5 and V is TRBV6-5; unclear D gene. CDR1 MNHEY and CDR2 SVGAGI come from the germline V gene. The ends were cut back, 5 bases at V and 0 bases at J, with 11 bases in the middle. CDR3 length: 15 residues. As DNA, the CDR3 is TGTGCCAGCAGTCCTTTCCGGGATAGCAATCAGCCCCAGCATTTT. Encoded protein: CASSPFRDSNQPQHF.

V usage is TRBV19 and J usage is TRBJ1-2; 7 bases are a match to TRBD1. The germline CDR1 and CDR2 sequences are LNHDA and SQIVND (reference sequence). The CDR3 extends over 14 amino acids. After removal of 5 bases from V and 6 bases from J, the junction contained 9 bases not matched to a gene. CDR3 sequence: CASSLGTVRDGYTF. The CDR3 region has the DNA TGTGCCAGTAGTCTCGGGACAGTTAGGGATGGCTACACCTTC.

The chain couples TRBV9 to TRBJ2-7, with D possibly matching TRBD2 (6 bases). Germline CDR1 SGDLS, CDR2 YYNGEE. The CDR3 totals 13 residues. The V end was cut by 4 bases, the J end by 7 bases, with 15 bases between. The CDR3 sequence: CASSPWGREEQYF. DNA of the CDR3: TGTGCCAGCAGCCCCTGGGGCCGGGAGGAGCAGTACTTC.

The chain couples TRBV5-1 to TRBJ1-6, with 9 bases identical to TRBD1. The CDR3 runs to 17 residues. V was clipped by 4 bases and J by 0 bases; unmatched bases: 5. Germline V gene data show CDR1 as SGHRS and CDR2 as YFSETQ. CDR3 nucleotides: TGCGCCAGCAGCCCTGGGACAGGGAGCTCCTATAATTCACCCCTCCACTTT. As protein: CASSPGTGSSYNSPLHF.

V gene TRBV4-3 combines with J gene TRBJ1-1, with 7 bases that match TRBD1. This CDR3 has 13 residues. With 6 bases clipped from V and 3 bases from J, the junction kept 4 bases outside the gene matches. CDR1 and CDR2 (germline): LGHNA, YSLEER. CDR3 DNA sequence: TGCGCCAGCAGTCAACAGGGGTACACTGAAGCTTTCTTT. The encoded protein is CASSQQGYTEAFF.

This rearrangement joins TRBV29-1 to TRBJ2-1; TRBD2 might be the D (6 bases). The length of the CDR3 is 12 residues. Trimming cost V 7 bases and J 9 bases, with 16 bases left between them. Per the germline V gene, CDR1 is SQVTM and CDR2 is ANQGSEA. The chain's CDR3 is CSASRESGEQFF. The CDR3 region has the DNA TGCAGCGCCAGCCGGGAGTCGGGTGAGCAGTTCTTC.

The CDR3 DNA reads as TGTGCCAGCAGTTACGGGGGCGGACCTTACACTGAAGCTTTCTTT. Translation gives CASSYGGGPYTEAFF. The rearrangement joins TRBV6-5 to TRBJ1-1, with D perhaps matching TRBD1 (6 bases). Per germline, CDR1 MNHEY and CDR2 SVGAGI. V lost 2 bases to trimming and J lost 3 bases, with 13 bases between them. The CDR3 consists of 15 residues.

The chain recombines TRBV5-1 with TRBJ1-1; possible D gene TRBD1, 5 bases. Germline CDR1 reads SGHRS; CDR2 reads YFSETQ. The CDR3 runs to 17 residues. V lost 4 bases and J 0 bases, leaving 19 bases between the germline ends. The CDR3 DNA is TGCGCCAGCAGCCCGCAGTCGGCCAGGGCCTTGAACACTGAAGCTTTCTTT. As protein: CASSPQSARALNTEAFF.

The chain has TRBV5-1 and TRBJ1-1, with D possibly matching TRBD1 (6 bases). The CDR3 covers 14 residues. V gave up 0 bases and J gave up 5 bases, with 11 bases separating them. Germline-derived CDR1 and CDR2 are SGHRS and YFSETQ. CDR3: CASSLAGGVTEAFF. In nucleotides, the CDR3 is TGCGCCAGCAGCTTGGCGGGGGGCGTTACTGAAGCTTTCTTT.

The CDR3 DNA follows: TGTGCCAGCAGTCGACGTAGTACGGGGGGGGCGCAAGGAAGTGGCTACACCTTC. The encoded protein is CASSRRSTGGAQGSGYTF. This rearrangement joins TRBV7-2 to TRBJ1-2, with TRBD1 as a possible D gene (6 bases). CDR3 length equals 18 residues. The germline V gene encodes CDR1 SGHTA and CDR2 FQGNSA. The germline V and J ends were trimmed by 6 bases and 7 bases, with 30 bases remaining between them.

V gene TRBV6-5 combines with J gene TRBJ1-5; D is possibly TRBD1 (5 bases). The CDR3 consists of 13 residues. V lost 7 bases and J lost 4, with 11 bases in between. Germline CDR1 reads MNHEY; CDR2 reads SVGAGI. This chain's CDR3 is CASNSQGNQPQHF. The CDR3 DNA reads as TGTGCCAGCAATTCGCAGGGTAATCAGCCCCAGCATTTT.

This sequence joins TRBV29-1 and TRBJ1-6; TRBD1 matches 7 bases. V dropped 7 bases and J dropped 17; count of bases not matched to a gene: 14. The CDR3 runs 12 residues. Per germline, CDR1 SQVTM and CDR2 ANQGSEA. CDR3 nucleotide sequence: TGCAGCGCTGCTACCTACAGGGGTGGTATCCACTTT. Translation gives CSAATYRGGIHF.

The rearrangement links TRBV19 to TRBJ2-7; 10 positions agree with TRBD2. Germline CDR1 is LNHDA and CDR2 is SQIVND (reference sequence). V lost 5 bases and J lost 1; bases outside the gene matches: 5. This CDR3 is built from 15 residues. CDR3 sequence (DNA): TGTGCCAGTAGTGTGACTAGCGGGCCTTCCTACGAGCAGTACTTC. This translates into CASSVTSGPSYEQYF.

The CDR3 DNA sequence: TGTGCCAGTAGCTATCAGAGAGGAAACAATCAGCCCCAGCATTTT. It specifies CASSYQRGNNQPQHF. The chain has TRBV19 and TRBJ1-5; D gene ambiguous. Trimming removed 6 bases at V and 3 bases at J, with 15 bases between. The CDR3 is 15 amino acids. The germline gives CDR1 LNHDA, CDR2 SQIVND (reference sequence).

This clone has more than one count but fewer than ten. The CDR3 here is CASSVRKGDTQYF. The CDR3 DNA sequence: TGTGCCAGCAGTGTAAGGAAAGGAGATACGCAGTATTTT. V is TRBV6-1 and J is TRBJ2-3; D is unresolved. V was pared by 4 bases and J by 5 bases, with 10 bases between. The germline gives CDR1 MNHNS, CDR2 SASEGT. The CDR3 is 13 amino acids.

This chain uses TRBV6-5 with TRBJ2-5; a possible D gene is TRBD1 (5 bases). Between the trimmed V and J ends, which lost 6 bases and 5 bases, there was a span of 19 bases. This CDR3 region has 15 residues. Germline values: CDR1 MNHEY, CDR2 SVGAGI. The CDR3 sequence is CASRDIGGLGETQYF. As DNA, the CDR3 is TGTGCCAGCAGGGACATTGGTGGGTTAGGGGAGACCCAGTACTTC.

The rearrangement joins TRBV18 to TRBJ1-2; TRBD1 is a possible D gene (6 bases). CDR3 length equals 14 residues. Germline lookup yields CDR1 KGHSH and CDR2 LQKENI. The germline V and J ends were trimmed by 2 bases and 8 bases, with 15 bases remaining between them. The CDR3 spells CASSPGDTQRGYTF. In DNA form, the CDR3 reads TGTGCCAGCTCACCAGGGGACACCCAGAGGGGCTACACCTTC.

V is TRBV27 and J is TRBJ1-2; 7 bases fit TRBD1. Germline lookup yields CDR1 MNHEY and CDR2 SMNVEV (reference sequence). The CDR3 runs 15 residues. V lost 7 bases, J lost 7 bases, and 15 bases stayed unmatched. CDR3 region: CASTRLTGEGPGYTF. The DNA for the CDR3 is TGTGCCAGCACCCGCCTTACAGGGGAAGGGCCTGGCTACACCTTC.

This clone was picked up a small number of times. The rearrangement joins TRBV28 to TRBJ1-5; possibly TRBD1 for D (5 bases). Trimming cost V 7 bases and J 9 bases, with 19 bases left between them. Germline V gene sequence: CDR1 MDHEN, CDR2 SYDVKM. This CDR3 has 14 amino acids. CDR3 in DNA: TGTGCCAGCACGGCCATCGGGGGTAACCCGCCCCAGCATTTT. Translated: CASTAIGGNPPQHF.

The gene calls are TRBV9 and TRBJ1-3; D gene ambiguous. Germline CDR1 and CDR2: SGDLS and YYNGEE. CDR3 length equals 14 residues. Trimming cost V 0 bases and J 4 bases, with 8 bases left between them. CDR3 residues: CASSVDPGGNTIYF. The CDR3 DNA is TGTGCCAGCAGCGTAGATCCGGGGGGAAACACCATATATTTT.

This chain joins TRBV19 and TRBJ2-1, with D maybe TRBD2 (5 bases). This CDR3 has 14 residues. Deletions cut 7 bases from V and 8 bases from J, with 18 bases between. CDR1 LNHDA and CDR2 SQIVND come from the germline V gene (reference sequence). CDR3: CASISGGLHDEQFF. The CDR3 DNA is TGTGCCAGTATATCGGGCGGGCTTCATGATGAGCAGTTCTTC.

J is TRBJ1-2 and V is TRBV4-1, with D perhaps TRBD1 (5 bases). The CDR3 sequence is 14 residues long. V lost 5 bases to trimming and J lost 1 base, with 11 bases between them. CDR1 is MGHRA and CDR2 is YSYEKL in the germline V gene. Written as DNA, the CDR3 is TGCGCCAGCAGCAAAAGCGGGGGTAACTATGGCTACACCTTC. It yields the protein CASSKSGGNYGYTF.

The chain recombines TRBV30 with TRBJ2-7; 9 bases are shared with TRBD2. The V gene end was trimmed by 0 bases and the J gene end by 5 bases; junction bases not matched to a gene: 8. This CDR3 comprises 15 residues. Per the germline V gene, CDR1 is GTSNPN and CDR2 is SVGIG (reference sequence). This CDR3 reads CAWSVHRAGGHEQYF. In DNA form, the CDR3 reads TGTGCCTGGAGTGTCCATCGGGCGGGAGGGCACGAGCAGTACTTC.

The rearrangement links TRBV5-1 to TRBJ1-4; D remains unclear. Germline loops: CDR1 SGHRS, CDR2 YFSETQ. The CDR3 has 14 residues. V was pared by 0 bases and J by 5 bases, with 8 bases between. This CDR3 reads CASSLGTGNEKLFF. CDR3 coding DNA: TGCGCCAGCAGCTTGGGGACGGGAAATGAAAAACTGTTTTTT.

V usage is TRBV18 and J usage is TRBJ1-1; the match to TRBD1 covers 10 bases. The CDR3 sequence is 16 residues long. Looked up from germline, CDR1 is KGHSH and CDR2 is LQKENI. The ends lost 5 bases at V and 4 bases at J; junction bases unmatched: 10. The CDR3 DNA follows: TGTGCCAGCTCATGGTCCGGGACAGGGGTGATCACTGAAGCTTTCTTT. Amino acids: CASSWSGTGVITEAFF.